The T cell receptor (beta chain) described here comes from a study of shared clonotypes between healthy human individuals. The overall study: Each donor's CD4 naive and CD4 memory cells filled three plates apiece, CD8 naive two, and CD8 memory one. Regarding the study as a whole: Though the depth was large, rarefaction showed that sorted-subset sequencing was incomplete. Clonotype sharing across several donors was observed for 4.5% to 6.5% of naive CD4 clonotypes.

Trimming removed 0 bases from V and 0 bases from J, with 19 bases in between. The CDR3 extends over 18 amino acids. The germline CDR1 and CDR2 sequences are SGHDT and YYEEEE. On this clone: As yet, its antigen is unknown.

Every immunoSEQ plate was one replicate of a subset's evenly spread DNA. Using immunoSEQ multiplex PCR, the repertoire was profiled, and TCRdb retains in-frame clones only, with some absent. The profile covers roughly 530,000 clones, with 90% to 96% appearing a single time and approximately 0.06% taken by the ten largest. The sample was naive CD4+ T cells sorted from blood. The subset denotes: CD45RA+ positively selected. The J gene is TRBJ2-7, the V gene TRBV5-6; no firm D call. The clonotype originates from a woman aged 25 to 39 in good health. CDR3 nucleotides: TGTGCCAGCAGCTTGGGAGGTGGGTGGCAGGTTAACTCCTACGAGCAGTACTTC. This gives the protein CASSLGGGWQVNSYEQYF.